This is a list of T cell receptor beta chains from one sample in a study of CD8 T cells in Susac syndrome. TCRdb redid the calling of the immunoSEQ multiplex PCR reads with MiXCR, one entry per CDR3 protein. The table lists roughly 150,000 distinct CDR3 sequences, nearly 97% of them singletons, with 0.14% to 0.15% in the top ten. Material: CD8+ T cells from PBMCs. Receptor source: a human donor with multiple sclerosis. The CDR3 runs from the conserved cysteine through the conserved F or W. The size of a clone is reported for some rows only, either as once, few or many, or as a class for expanded clones.

CDR3aa: CASSQAKGEGDTGELFF
abundance: once
v_gene: TRBV3-1
j_gene: TRBJ2-2

CDR3aa: CASSVGAGLTTGELFF
abundance: once
v_gene: TRBV9
j_gene: TRBJ2-2

CDR3aa: CASSLRVRGRETQYF
abundance: .
v_gene: TRBV27
j_gene: TRBJ2-5

CDR3aa: CASREGEGGTGELFF
abundance: .
v_gene: TRBV9
j_gene: TRBJ2-2

CDR3aa: CSVVAGTGSNQPQHF
abundance: .
v_gene: TRBV29-1
j_gene: TRBJ1-5

CDR3aa: CASSSEGGPSTDTQYF
abundance: once
v_gene: TRBV7-3
j_gene: TRBJ2-3

CDR3aa: CASSVGSGTGELFF
abundance: .
v_gene: TRBV9
j_gene: TRBJ2-2

CDR3aa: CASSVRDRGSPLHF
abundance: .
v_gene: TRBV25-1
j_gene: TRBJ1-6

CDR3aa: CASLRQGESNEQFF
abundance: .
v_gene: TRBV10-2
j_gene: TRBJ2-1

CDR3aa: CAWSGLGAATSYEQYF
abundance: .
v_gene: TRBV30
j_gene: TRBJ2-7

CDR3aa: CSASGRGGKDEQFF
abundance: once
v_gene: TRBV20-1
j_gene: TRBJ2-1

CDR3aa: CASSLTGIGTEAFF
abundance: .
v_gene: TRBV12-3/TRBV12-4
j_gene: TRBJ1-1

CDR3aa: CASSQGPIQGKDQPQHF
abundance: .
v_gene: TRBV3-1
j_gene: TRBJ1-5

CDR3aa: CSATPISGSNQPQHF
abundance: .
v_gene: TRBV20-1
j_gene: TRBJ1-5

CDR3aa: CASSADASYEQYF
abundance: once
v_gene: TRBV7-9
j_gene: TRBJ2-7

CDR3aa: CSARVARYEQYF
abundance: .
v_gene: TRBV20-1
j_gene: TRBJ2-7

CDR3aa: CAWSPIQQTEAFF
abundance: .
v_gene: TRBV30
j_gene: TRBJ1-1

CDR3aa: CASRPWGQDYGYTF
abundance: .
v_gene: TRBV27
j_gene: TRBJ1-2

CDR3aa: CASGPPVADEAFF
abundance: .
v_gene: TRBV12-5
j_gene: TRBJ1-1

CDR3aa: CASSQLLGRGVNEQYF
abundance: .
v_gene: TRBV27
j_gene: TRBJ2-7

CDR3aa: CASSPLGLGGDTQYF
abundance: .
v_gene: TRBV9
j_gene: TRBJ2-3

CDR3aa: CASSPGQGAAVLTF
abundance: .
v_gene: TRBV12-3/TRBV12-4
j_gene: TRBJ2-6

CDR3aa: CASSQEGDGANVLTF
abundance: once
v_gene: TRBV3-1
j_gene: TRBJ2-6

CDR3aa: CASSLEWRGDAETQYF
abundance: .
v_gene: TRBV7-2
j_gene: TRBJ2-5

CDR3aa: CASRGTGDYGYTF
abundance: once
v_gene: TRBV2
j_gene: TRBJ1-2

CDR3aa: CAWSARTGAVSPSYF
abundance: .
v_gene: TRBV30
j_gene: TRBJ2-7

CDR3aa: CASSVASAGDNNEQFF
abundance: .
v_gene: TRBV9
j_gene: TRBJ2-1

CDR3aa: CASTSGLRVLDAQYF
abundance: .
v_gene: TRBV6-2/TRBV6-3
j_gene: TRBJ2-5

CDR3aa: CASSELRGTGTDTQYF
abundance: .
v_gene: TRBV27
j_gene: TRBJ2-3

CDR3aa: CSVEEGAKANYGYTF
abundance: .
v_gene: TRBV29-1
j_gene: TRBJ1-2

CDR3aa: CASSPGTVPTNEKLFF
abundance: .
v_gene: TRBV9
j_gene: TRBJ1-4

CDR3aa: CASPRTLGTRGEQFF
abundance: .
v_gene: TRBV7-2
j_gene: TRBJ2-1

CDR3aa: CASSVEARVYNEQFF
abundance: .
v_gene: TRBV9
j_gene: TRBJ2-1

CDR3aa: CASSQSSKGGTEAFF
abundance: .
v_gene: TRBV16
j_gene: TRBJ1-1

CDR3aa: CASRPTLDSSYNEQFF
abundance: few
v_gene: TRBV6-1
j_gene: TRBJ2-1

CDR3aa: CATSRDAGGLATQYF
abundance: .
v_gene: TRBV15
j_gene: TRBJ2-5

CDR3aa: CASSPWGLNTEAFF
abundance: .
v_gene: TRBV28
j_gene: TRBJ1-1

CDR3aa: CASSEVTFGNSPLHF
abundance: .
v_gene: TRBV2
j_gene: TRBJ1-6

CDR3aa: CASSQDPGGAYNEQFF
abundance: .
v_gene: TRBV3-1
j_gene: TRBJ2-1

CDR3aa: CATSGTASTDTQYF
abundance: .
v_gene: TRBV24-1
j_gene: TRBJ2-3

CDR3aa: CASGGTGADFSRAKNIQYF
abundance: .
v_gene: TRBV3-1
j_gene: TRBJ2-4

CDR3aa: CSAGPRSTGDEKLFF
abundance: .
v_gene: TRBV20-1
j_gene: TRBJ1-4